The 5 T cell receptor beta chains below all came from one sample that was sequenced in a study of PD-1 blockade in mismatch repair-deficient tumors. The assay was immunoSEQ multiplex PCR, and TCRdb's table has in-frame clones only and misses some. The table has 80,000 to 100,000 clones, about 85% seen once. Here the sequenced sample was peripheral blood, taken 12 weeks after starting pembrolizumab. Every receptor here comes from an adult with mismatch repair-deficient cancer.

The CDR3 here is CASSLQTEGQYF. The CDR3 DNA follows: TGTGCCAGCAGCCTACAGACGGAAGGGCAGTACTTC. V usage is TRBV11-3 and J usage is TRBJ2-7; D is unclear. The CDR3 is made up of 12 amino acids. Trimming left V 5 bases short and J 9 bases short, with 14 bases between. From germline, CDR1 is SGHNT and CDR2 YENEEA.

This chain uses TRBV7-2 with TRBJ2-1; tentatively, D is TRBD2 (5 bases). The CDR3 has 14 residues. The V gene lost 0 bases and the J gene lost 2 bases, with 5 bases spanning the gap. Germline CDR1 SGHTA, CDR2 FQGNSA. CDR3 coding DNA: TGTGCCAGCAGCTTAGCGGGAGCCTACAATGAGCAGTTCTTC. The encoded protein is CASSLAGAYNEQFF.

The V and J genes are TRBV7-8 and TRBJ1-3; D uncertain. The CDR3 contains 16 residues. Looked up from germline, CDR1 is SGHVS and CDR2 is FQNEAQ. V was cut by 0 bases and J by 0 bases, with 9 bases left in between. This CDR3 reads CASSLAMRDSGNTIYF. CDR3 sequence (DNA): TGTGCCAGCAGCTTAGCAATGCGGGACTCTGGAAACACCATATATTTT.

The V gene is TRBV6-5, the J gene TRBJ2-2; tentative D call: TRBD1 (5 bases). This CDR3 is built from 15 residues. Germline V lookup: CDR1 MNHEY, CDR2 SVGAGI. Trimming shortened V by 0 bases and J by 1 base, and 6 bases separated the two germline ends. CDR3 protein: CASSYSTGNTGELFF. CDR3 nucleotide sequence: TGTGCCAGCAGTTACTCAACAGGGAACACCGGGGAGCTGTTTTTT.

V usage is TRBV7-6 and J usage is TRBJ2-5; TRBD2 might be the D (6 bases). Deletions cut 0 bases from V and 5 bases from J, with 16 bases between. Germline V gene sequence: CDR1 SGHVS, CDR2 FNYEAQ. CDR3 length: 16 residues. The CDR3 protein is CASSLAYKGDSETQYF. The CDR3 bases are TGTGCCAGCAGCTTAGCGTATAAAGGGGACTCGGAGACCCAGTACTTC.